One T cell receptor beta chain is described in this entry. Its antigen is still unknown. Base qualities are missing; no much larger clone stands one base away. This sample was taken from a study of blood T cell repertoires in COVID-19 (dated by TCRdb to the early 2020s). Study-level background: Samples from collaborators originated in the United States, Italy and Spain and spanned both the acute and convalescent phases of COVID-19. The material from the prospective study consisted of cDNA or gDNA derived from T cells, B-cell-depleted T cells, or PBMCs. Subjects who had been exposed to COVID-19, were actively infected with it, or had recovered from it provided the deeply sampled blood TCRbeta repertoires that made up the dataset. The repertoires were released in a freely available public database meant as a resource for research on the immune response to SARS-CoV-2. The samples were drawn from two sources: the first 160 participants of the ongoing ImmuneRACE study, and over 1,000 subjects contributed by 6 global collaborators. Sample metadata almost always included a de-identified subject ID, COVID-19 status, age in years and sex. Where available, HLA class I and class II types were taken from metadata supplied by the sample provider and were not determined by assay-based typing.

The collaborating institutions used their own protocols to collect whole blood in K2EDTA tubes. For TCRbeta analysis, collaborators shipped samples in one of three forms: frozen whole blood, isolated PBMCs, or DNA extracted from either of those sample types. The immunoSEQ Assay, a bias-controlled multiplex PCR, was used to amplify TCRbeta CDR3 regions from genomic DNA. From the authors' description of their analysis: The number of nucleated cells in each sample was estimated by amplification of reference gene primers within the assay. To quantify the absolute abundance of each unique TCRbeta CDR3 rearrangement, sequence reads were collapsed and filtered. Productive Simpson clonality was computed per sample as the square root of Simpson's diversity index over productive rearrangements. TCRdb took this table from immuneACCESS and kept in-frame rearrangements with V and J called. Such tables lack part of the clones; where checked against another copy, unresolved V genes explain under half of the gap, and the rest is unexplained. V and J calls and clone size are given by that table; D and trimming were obtained from the DNA. Here the sample has 130,000 to 150,000 clones; roughly 90% occur a single time. 0.8% to 0.95% of the sample is held by the ten biggest clonotypes.

General study outcomes and caveats: The quantity of clinical and demographic metadata differed by source and by participant and was supplied without curation.

According to the germline V gene, CDR1 reads SGHRS and CDR2 reads YFSETQ. The CDR3 spans 14 residues, from the cysteine through the phenylalanine. Left in the record is the CDR3 DNA by itself, 42 bases read in frame from the first base. Trimming costs V 7 bases and J 0 bases, and their ends lie 14 bases apart. The sample consisted of peripheral blood. Recombination connected TRBV5-1 to TRBJ2-7; the D gene is not confidently resolved. The receptor's source is a woman between 50 and 59 years old with acute or convalescent COVID-19. The nucleotide sequence reads TGCGCCAGCCGCAGAGCAGGTAGCTCCTACGAGCAGTACTTC. The resulting protein is CASRRAGSSYEQYF.